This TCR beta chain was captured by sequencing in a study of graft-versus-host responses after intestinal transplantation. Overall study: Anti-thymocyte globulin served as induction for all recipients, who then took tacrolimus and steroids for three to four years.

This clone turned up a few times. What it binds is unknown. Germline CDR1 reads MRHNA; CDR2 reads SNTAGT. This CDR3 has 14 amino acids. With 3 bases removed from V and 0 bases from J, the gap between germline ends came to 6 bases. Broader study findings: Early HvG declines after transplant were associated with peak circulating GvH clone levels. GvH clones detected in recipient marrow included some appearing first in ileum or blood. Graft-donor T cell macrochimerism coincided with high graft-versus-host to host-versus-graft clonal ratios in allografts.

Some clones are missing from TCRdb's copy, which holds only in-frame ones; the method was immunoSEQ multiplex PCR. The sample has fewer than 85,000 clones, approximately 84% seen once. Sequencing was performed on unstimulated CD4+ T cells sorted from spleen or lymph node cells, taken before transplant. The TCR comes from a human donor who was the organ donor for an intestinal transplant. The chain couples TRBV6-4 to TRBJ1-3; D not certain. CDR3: CASSEGNSGNTIYF. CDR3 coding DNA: TGTGCCAGCAGTGAGGGCAACTCTGGAAACACCATATATTTT.